These 18 T cell receptor beta chains share one sample of origin, sequenced in a study of T cells in Graves' hyperthyroidism and ophthalmopathy. Amplification of TCR beta CDR3 regions used RNA as the template. HTBI primers were the set used in a first-round RT-PCR of the TCR CDR3. TCRdb re-called the multiplex PCR reads with MiXCR, one entry per CDR3 protein. This sample has approximately 590,000 distinct CDR3 sequences, with more than 15% found just once. The specimen sequenced was blood. The receptors originated from a woman aged 30 to 39 with Graves' hyperthyroidism.

The genes are TRBV7-9 and TRBJ1-5; 7 positions match TRBD1. CDR3 length: 13 residues. After removal of 7 bases from V and 7 bases from J, the junction contained 7 bases not matched to a gene. Germline lookup yields CDR1 SEHNR and CDR2 FQNEAQ (reference sequence). CDR3 sequence: CASTPGGRQPQHF. The CDR3, as DNA: TGTGCCAGCACCCCAGGGGGGAGACAGCCCCAGCATTTT. Together with reference TRBV7-9 and TRBJ1-5, the CDR3 gives the full variable domain: DTGVSQNPRHKITKRGQNVTFRCDPISEHNRLYWYRQTLGQGPEFLTYFQNEAQLEKSRLLSDRFSAERPKGSFSTLEIQRTEQGDSAMYLCASTPGGRQPQHFGDGTRLSIL.

DNA for the CDR3: TGCGCCAGCAGCGGTCACATGGGACAATCCTACGAGCAGTACTTC. It specifies CASSGHMGQSYEQYF. This sequence joins TRBV4-1 and TRBJ2-7, with TRBD1 as a possible D gene (6 bases). CDR1 is MGHRA, CDR2 YSYEKL, per germline. The CDR3 is 15 residues long. V lost 5 bases and J 1 base, leaving 15 bases between the germline ends.

Concerning this clonotype itself: A clone one base away is much larger, so this may be a read error. V usage is TRBV7-3 and J usage is TRBJ2-4; 8 nucleotides match TRBD2. The ends lost 2 bases at V and 11 bases at J; junction bases unmatched: 11. Looked up from germline, CDR1 is SGHTA and CDR2 is FQGTGA. The CDR3 has 15 amino acids. CDR3 DNA: TGTGCCAGCAGCTTATCTTCCAGCGGGAGAGACGTTCAGTACTTC. It is translated as CASSLSSSGRDVQYF.

This clonotype has a count of ten or more. The rearrangement links TRBV20-1 to TRBJ2-5; TRBD2 matches at 8 bases. Germline V gene sequence: CDR1 DFQATT, CDR2 SNEGSKA (reference sequence). The CDR3 length is 15 residues. CDR3 loop: CSGSAAGVYKETQYF. CDR3 sequence (DNA): TGCAGCGGTTCGGCAGCGGGGGTTTATAAGGAGACCCAGTACTTC.

This clonotype was observed many times. The chain combines TRBV24-1 with TRBJ2-1; TRBD2 agrees at 7 bases. This CDR3 is 16 amino acids long. Per germline, CDR1 KGHDR and CDR2 SFDVKD. Losses at the gene ends were 4 bases for V and 7 bases for J; bases not matched to a gene: 12. The CDR3 bases are TGTGCCACCAGTGACCTGGTTGTGCGGGAGCGGAATGAGCAGTTCTTC. Translating gives CATSDLVVRERNEQFF.

The CDR3 sequence: CASSSEGYEQYF. The CDR3 DNA reads as TGTGCCAGCAGTTCGGAGGGCTACGAGCAGTACTTC. This chain connects TRBV27 to TRBJ2-7, with D maybe TRBD2 (6 bases). Trimming shortened V by 4 bases and J by 3 bases, and 7 bases separated the two germline ends. The germline CDR1 and CDR2 sequences are MNHEY and SMNVEV (reference sequence). There are 12 residues in the CDR3.

This clonotype was recorded at least ten times. This chain uses TRBV2 with TRBJ2-1; D possibly uses TRBD1 or TRBD2 (5 bases each). Germline loops: CDR1 SNHLY, CDR2 FYNNEI. V was clipped by 5 bases and J by 7 bases, with 15 bases between them. CDR3 length equals 14 residues. In DNA, the CDR3 is TGTGCCAGCAGTCCACGGGACGCCCGTAATGAGCAGTTCTTC. It encodes CASSPRDARNEQFF.

This clonotype was detected ten times or more. This rearrangement joins TRBV18 to TRBJ2-3, with D uncertain. Between the trimmed V and J ends, which lost 3 bases and 4 bases, there was a span of 8 bases. The CDR3 covers 13 residues. CDR1 KGHSH and CDR2 LQKENI come from the germline V gene. The CDR3 sequence: CASSPGPPDTQYF. In DNA, the CDR3 is TGTGCCAGCTCACCCGGACCTCCAGATACGCAGTATTTT.

This clonotype came up many times. The chain employs TRBV6-2 or TRBV6-3 and TRBJ2-7; TRBD2 aligns across 8 bases. Trimming at V came to 9 bases and at J to 2 bases, leaving 3 bases not matched to a gene. The CDR3 length is 12 residues. CDR1 is MNHEY and CDR2 is SVGEGT in the germline V gene. This CDR3 is CASDSGTYEQYF. The CDR3 nucleotides read TGTGCCAGTGATAGCGGGACCTACGAGCAGTACTTC.

The CDR3 here is CASSLGGWGPPSGANVLTF. Written as DNA, the CDR3 is TGCGCCAGCAGCCTTGGCGGGTGGGGACCTCCCTCTGGGGCCAACGTCCTGACTTTC. The chain carries TRBV5-1 and TRBJ2-6; D tentatively reads TRBD1 or TRBD2 (5 bases each). This CDR3 region has 19 residues. Germline CDR1 and CDR2: SGHRS and YFSETQ. V lost 4 bases and J 0 bases, leaving 20 bases between the germline ends. The variable domain in full, with the rest retrieved from reference TRBV5-1 and TRBJ2-6, is KAGVTQTPRYLIKTRGQQVTLSCSPISGHRSVSWYQQTPGQGLQFLFEYFSETQRNKGNFPGRFSGRQFSNSRSEMNVSTLELGDSALYLCASSLGGWGPPSGANVLTFGAGSRLTVL.

A word on this clonotype: This clone may be a read error of a much larger clone one base away. The V and J genes are TRBV6-1 and TRBJ1-1, with 10 bases matching TRBD1. The germline V gene has CDR1 MNHNS and CDR2 SASEGT. The CDR3 runs 13 residues. CDR3 in DNA: TGTGTCAGCAGGGGACAGGGGTGGTCTGAAGCTTTCTTT. Its translation is CVSRGQGWSEAFF.

The V call is TRBV15, the J call TRBJ1-3; unclear D gene. Looked up from germline, CDR1 is LNHNV and CDR2 is YYDKDF (reference sequence). The CDR3 is made up of 16 amino acids. The germline V and J ends were trimmed by 0 bases and 3 bases, with 12 bases remaining between them. The CDR3 nucleotides are TGTGCCACCAGCAGAGATTTGGCAGGCTATGGAAACACCATATATTTT. It translates to CATSRDLAGYGNTIYF.

At least ten counts were recorded for this clonotype. This chain uses TRBV20-1 with TRBJ2-1, with TRBD2 identical over 9 bases. There are 20 residues in the CDR3. J lost 0 bases, V lost 3 bases, and 18 bases had no gene match. Germline-derived CDR1 and CDR2 are DFQATT and SNEGSKA (reference sequence). The CDR3 loop is CSASGTALGSGGRSYNEQFF. Written as DNA, the CDR3 is TGCAGTGCTAGTGGGACAGCCTTGGGTAGCGGGGGTCGCTCCTACAATGAGCAGTTCTTC.

This clonotype occurred many times. This rearrangement joins TRBV6-1 to TRBJ1-2; D remains ambiguous. V shed 1 base and J shed 6 bases, with 12 bases lying between them. The germline gives CDR1 MNHNS, CDR2 SASEGT. This CDR3 has 14 amino acids. The CDR3 sequence is CASSEGRIGDGYTF. CDR3 nucleotide sequence: TGTGCCAGCAGTGAAGGGAGAATCGGGGATGGCTACACCTTC.

The chain is built from TRBV29-1 and TRBJ2-6; 9 bases fit TRBD1. The CDR3 is made up of 17 amino acids. V shed 8 bases and J 2 bases; nucleotides not matched to a gene: 13. Germline loops: CDR1 SQVTM, CDR2 ANQGSEA. The CDR3 protein is CSRAPGQGVTGANVLTF. Here the CDR3 DNA reads TGCAGCCGTGCTCCGGGACAGGGTGTAACTGGGGCCAACGTCCTGACTTTC.

This clonotype was seen at least ten times. The chain combines TRBV28 with TRBJ2-7, with 12 bases lining up with TRBD2. Germline assignment: CDR1 MDHEN and CDR2 SYDVKM. The CDR3 totals 15 residues. V shed 2 bases, J shed 2 bases, and the junction held 1 base outside the gene matches. The CDR3 loop reads CASSLLAGGAYEQYF. DNA for the CDR3: TGTGCCAGCAGTTTACTAGCGGGAGGGGCCTACGAGCAGTACTTC.

The rearrangement links TRBV3-1 to TRBJ2-3; D unresolved. Germline V CDR1 and CDR2: LGHDT, YNNKEL (reference sequence). The CDR3 has 16 amino acids. V was cut by 1 base and J by 6 bases, with 17 bases left in between. DNA of the CDR3: TGTGCCAGCAGCCAAGTCTCCGGATCCGCCTCCGATACGCAGTATTTT. Amino acid sequence: CASSQVSGSASDTQYF.

This clonotype was seen once. The chain links TRBV7-9 to TRBJ2-1; 7 positions match TRBD2. Germline-derived CDR1 and CDR2 are SEHNR and FQNEAQ (reference sequence). V dropped 4 bases and J dropped 6; count of bases not matched to a gene: 9. CDR3 length: 15 amino acids. The DNA for the CDR3 is TGTGCCAGCAGCTCGGCTGGGGAGGGCCTCAATGAGCAGTTCTTC. Translated: CASSSAGEGLNEQFF.